This T cell receptor beta chain was recovered during a study of T cells in Graves' hyperthyroidism and ophthalmopathy (dated by TCRdb to the late 2010s). About the investigation overall: Peripheral blood was sampled at the time of initial diagnosis, prior to any treatment. A discovery cohort of roughly 100 patients, roughly 43 with Graves' ophthalmopathy and fewer than 65 with stable Graves' hyperthyroidism, was used to find distinguishing TCR V-J signatures. Prospective prediction of ophthalmopathy was tested in an independent validation cohort consisting of roughly 20 hyperthyroidism patients and 17 patients who later progressed to ophthalmopathy. The 100 discovery patients were randomly split 7:3 into training and test sets. Thyroid tissue and blood T-cell repertoires from over 5 Graves' hyperthyroidism patients were also compared in the study. After blood sampling, hyperthyroidism patients were treated with methimazole at a starting dose of 30 mg daily, and ophthalmopathy patients were treated with high-dose intravenous methylprednisolone. The paper describes TCR Vbeta CDR3 sequencing of 120 to 150 peripheral blood samples, made up of 43 ophthalmopathy patients, approximately 76 hyperthyroidism patients and roughly 17 progressor patients.

Regarding this clonotype: What antigen it recognizes has not been identified. The record has no base qualities; no much larger clone is one base away.

A patient counted as having stable Graves' hyperthyroidism if no progression to ophthalmopathy occurred over 18 months of follow-up. Hyperthyroidism patients were newly diagnosed, with disease duration under 2 months, and aged 18 to 65 years. Patients with uncontrolled infections, other autoimmune diseases, pregnancy or lactation were excluded. Diagnoses were established on the basis of clinical symptoms, serum thyroxine and TRAb, thyroid ultrasound, and orbital computed tomography. PBMCs were separated from roughly 10 ml of fresh peripheral blood using Ficoll-Paque density gradient centrifugation. Trizol reagent was used to extract total RNA, and RNA quality was then checked on an Agilent 2100 Bioanalyzer. The germline V and J ends show losses of 6 bases and 4 bases respectively, and no gene match explains 11 bases of the junction. From its cysteine to its phenylalanine, the CDR3 spans 15 amino acids. Of all the DNA, just the CDR3 is kept, 45 bases in frame from base 1. In the germline V gene, CDR1 corresponds to LGHNT and CDR2 to FRNRAP.

General findings and caveats noted by the study authors: Sample size was not statistically predetermined, and blinding of investigators to group allocation was not performed. Most expanded thyroid clonotypes (frequency above 0.001) were also found in blood, which suggests that blood repertoires may mirror thyroid immune responses. In validation, the model predicted progression to ophthalmopathy a median of around 6.5 months before onset, with about 64% sensitivity and 72.22% specificity. In cross-validation, a model built on a 13 V-J signature told ophthalmopathy apart from stable hyperthyroidism with approximately 90% sensitivity and approximately 81% specificity, and in testing the same model reached 80%/75%.

The TCR beta CDR3 regions were amplified from the RNA transcripts. The first round of RT-PCR for the TCR CDR3 was performed with the HTBI primer set and the Qiagen OneStep RT-PCR kit. Libraries were constructed in a second round of multiplex PCR, after which size selection and purification were performed. Paired-end sequencing of the libraries was performed with 100 bp reads on an Illumina HiSeq2000. The paper's processing steps were these. SOAPnuke was used to process the raw data, throwing out any read that contained adapters or uncalled bases, had a mean Phred below 15, or lacked an exact constant-primer or identifier match. High-quality paired reads were merged with COPE v1.2.5, and unique nucleotide sequences were defined as clonotypes. MiTCR v1.1 was used to align clonotypes to the IMGT TRBV, TRBD and TRBJ reference segments. The analysis was restricted to V-J combinations with a frequency above 0.0001, which together covered 99.2% of the repertoires. A TCS score was defined as the ratio between F50 (clonal expansion) and ExV (chaos), using BLOSUM62-based TCRdist between CDR3 peptides within each V-J. Welch's t-statistics and random forest reduced 514 V-J features to 13, which were used in a naive Bayes classifier (R e1071). The similarity between thyroid and blood repertoires was quantified using the Morisita-Horn index. The public reads were reprocessed in TCRdb via fastp at Q25 and MiXCR, keeping in-frame beta chains. All rows with the same CDR3 protein become a single entry with the most common DNA and genes. TCRdb's processing, not the authors' own work, is the source of the V and J calls. Here the sample has roughly 800,000 distinct CDR3 sequences; 38% occur a single time. Clones ranked in the top ten supply 7% to 10% of the sample.

The clonotype originates from a man aged 18-30 years with Graves' hyperthyroidism. The chain links TRBV12-5 with TRBJ2-5, and 7 bases in between align with TRBD1. The material sequenced was blood. CDR3 loop: CASGPQPYRGETQYF. The DNA reads as follows: TGTGCTAGTGGCCCCCAGCCCTACAGGGGAGAGACCCAGTACTTC.